This paragraph reports one T cell receptor (beta chain). The data derive from a study of T cell changes during pregnancy in multiple sclerosis. The germline CDR1 and CDR2 sequences are SGHTS and YDEGEE. Trimming cost V 4 bases and J 6 bases; bases outside gene matches: 10. This CDR3 region has 15 residues. Profiling relied on immunoSEQ multiplex PCR, and the TCRdb table lists in-frame clones only, not all of them. The table records approximately 72,000 clones, roughly 90% of them present only once. This material consisted of peripheral blood, taken in the first trimester of pregnancy. The chain employs TRBV5-8 and TRBJ2-3; TRBD1 agrees at 8 bases. The receptor was isolated from a female donor in good health, enrolled as a control in a pregnancy study. The CDR3 nucleotides read TGTGCCAGCAGCCCAGGGGGCCCAATTTTGGATACGCAGTATTTT. Amino acids: CASSPGGPILDTQYF.